The sequence of this TCR beta chain was determined in a study of read filtering for tumor transcriptome and immune sequencing. As for the study in general: Revised staging placed roughly 8 patients in R-ISS I, about 16 in II, more than five in III. RNA-seq yielded only about 85 to 1273 TCR reads, IR-seq about 4 to 10.27 million. Study-level points and caveats: Compared with RNA-seq, IR-seq gave much higher clonotype depth and reliability. In IR-seq, single-read clonotypes were roughly 82% of clonotypes but around 3.4% of reads.

The library was built from about 400 ng RNA with molecular barcoded adaptors for alpha/delta and beta/gamma chains. TCRdb reprocessed the reads with MiXCR, giving one entry per CDR3 protein. The data hold about 50,000 distinct CDR3 sequences, with approximately 18% observed a single time. This CDR3 spans 14 amino acids. Trimming took off 5 bases at V and 4 bases at J, with 12 bases between the two ends. In this sample, this clonotype is medium-sized. Its antigen is as yet unknown. The chain couples TRBV12-3 or TRBV12-4 to TRBJ1-5, with unresolved D. The receptor was derived from a donor at least 40 years old with multiple myeloma. Sequenced: a population of CD138-negative cells sorted from bone marrow. CDR3 region: CASSIGPLNQPQHF. The CDR3 nucleotides read TGTGCCAGCAGTATCGGCCCCTTAAATCAGCCCCAGCATTTT.